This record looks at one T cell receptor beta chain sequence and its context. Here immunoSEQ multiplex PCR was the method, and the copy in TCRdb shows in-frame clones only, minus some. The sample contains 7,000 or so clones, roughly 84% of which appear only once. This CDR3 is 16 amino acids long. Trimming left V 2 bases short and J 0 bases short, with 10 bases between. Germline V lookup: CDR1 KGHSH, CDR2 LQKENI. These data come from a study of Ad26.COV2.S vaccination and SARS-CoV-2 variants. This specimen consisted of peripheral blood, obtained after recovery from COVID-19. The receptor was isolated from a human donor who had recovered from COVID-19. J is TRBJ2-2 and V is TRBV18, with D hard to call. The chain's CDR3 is CASSPSWISNTGELFF. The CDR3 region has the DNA TGTGCCAGCTCACCATCGTGGATCTCGAACACCGGGGAGCTGTTTTTT.